This T cell receptor (beta chain) was recorded in a study of blood T cell repertoires in COVID-19. Trimming at V came to 4 bases and at J to 3 bases, leaving 18 bases not matched to a gene. The CDR3 covers 20 residues. Germline V gene data show CDR1 as MNHEY and CDR2 as SMNVEV (reference sequence). Assay: immunoSEQ multiplex PCR; the TCRdb copy retains only in-frame clones and omits some. The table records under 200,000 clones, about four fifths of them present only once. The chain links TRBV27 to TRBJ1-1; TRBD1 matches 12 bases. The sample comprised PBMCs or T cells enriched from blood (not recorded which). The TCR was taken from a man aged 50 to 60 who had recovered from COVID-19. CDR3 residues: CASSSSGTGGWVVTDTEAFF. The DNA of the CDR3 is TGTGCCAGCAGTTCCTCCGGGACAGGGGGCTGGGTAGTAACAGACACTGAAGCTTTCTTT.